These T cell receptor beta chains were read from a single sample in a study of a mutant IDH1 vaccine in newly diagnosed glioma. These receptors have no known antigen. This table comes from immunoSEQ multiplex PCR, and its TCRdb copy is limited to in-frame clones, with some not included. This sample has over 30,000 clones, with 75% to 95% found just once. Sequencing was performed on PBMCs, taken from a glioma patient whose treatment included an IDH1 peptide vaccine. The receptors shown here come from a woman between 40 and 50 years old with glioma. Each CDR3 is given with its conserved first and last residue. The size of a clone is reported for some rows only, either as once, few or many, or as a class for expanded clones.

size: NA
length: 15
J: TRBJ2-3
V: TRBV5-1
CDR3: CASSFLAGPTDTQYF

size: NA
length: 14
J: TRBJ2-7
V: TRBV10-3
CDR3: CAISERQGGYEQYF

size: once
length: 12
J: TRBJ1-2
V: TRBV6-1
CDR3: CASSTGTYGYTF

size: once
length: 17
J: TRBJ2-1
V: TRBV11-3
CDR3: CASSLDRTGSSYNEQFF

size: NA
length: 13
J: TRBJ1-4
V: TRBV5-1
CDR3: CASSLDQREKLFF

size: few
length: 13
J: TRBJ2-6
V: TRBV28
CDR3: CASSSSGANVLTF

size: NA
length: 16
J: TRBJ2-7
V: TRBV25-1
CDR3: CASSGAGSGTGYEQYF

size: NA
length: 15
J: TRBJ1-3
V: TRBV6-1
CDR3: CASRTGVSSGNTIYF

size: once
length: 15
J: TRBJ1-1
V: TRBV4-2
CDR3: CASSPLAGGGTEAFF

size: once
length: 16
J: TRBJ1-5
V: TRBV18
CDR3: CASSPDRGSGNQPQHF

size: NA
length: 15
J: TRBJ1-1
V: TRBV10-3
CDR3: CAIKGTGPMNTEAFF

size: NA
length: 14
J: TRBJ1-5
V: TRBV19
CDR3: CASSRGQPNQPQHF

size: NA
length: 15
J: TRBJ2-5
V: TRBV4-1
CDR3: CASRRGQGAQETQYF

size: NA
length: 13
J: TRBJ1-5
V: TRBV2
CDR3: CASSGGSNQPQHF

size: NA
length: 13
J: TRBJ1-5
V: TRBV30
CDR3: CAWSVQGNQPQHF

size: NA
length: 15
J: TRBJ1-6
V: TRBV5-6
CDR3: CASSPLGGNNSPLHF

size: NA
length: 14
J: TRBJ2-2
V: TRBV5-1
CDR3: CASSLEGVTGELFF

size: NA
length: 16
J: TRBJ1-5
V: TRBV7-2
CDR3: CASSSPTGNSNQPQHF

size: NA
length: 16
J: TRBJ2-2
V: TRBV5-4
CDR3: CASSPGGKANTGELFF

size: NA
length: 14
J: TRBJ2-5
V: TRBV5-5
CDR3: CASSWGFREETQYF

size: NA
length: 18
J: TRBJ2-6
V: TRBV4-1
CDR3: CASSQETRINSGANVLTF

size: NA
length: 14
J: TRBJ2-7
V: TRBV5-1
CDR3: CASGPGTSGYEQYF

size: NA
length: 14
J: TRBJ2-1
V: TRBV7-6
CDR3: CASSPGGAWNEQFF

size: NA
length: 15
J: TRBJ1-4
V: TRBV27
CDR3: CASGRPLATNEKLFF

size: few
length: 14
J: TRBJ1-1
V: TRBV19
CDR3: CASSIRLSNTEAFF

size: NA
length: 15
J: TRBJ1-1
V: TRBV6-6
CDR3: CASSYSVEVRTEAFF

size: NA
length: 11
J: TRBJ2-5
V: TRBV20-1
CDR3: CSASLQETQYF

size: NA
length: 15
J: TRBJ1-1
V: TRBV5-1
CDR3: CASSSEGRADTEAFF

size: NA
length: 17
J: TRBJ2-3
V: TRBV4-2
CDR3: CASSQGVAGGTADTQYF

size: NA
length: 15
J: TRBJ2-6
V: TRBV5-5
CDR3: CASSLVGTGANVLTF

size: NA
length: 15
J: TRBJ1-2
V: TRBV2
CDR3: CASSERQDSRYGYTF

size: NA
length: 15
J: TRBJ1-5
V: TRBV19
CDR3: CASSMGTGGNQPQHF

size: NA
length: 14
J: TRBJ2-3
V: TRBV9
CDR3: CASSPRAGSDTQYF

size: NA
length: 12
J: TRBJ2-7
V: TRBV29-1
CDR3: CSVEVDPYEQYF

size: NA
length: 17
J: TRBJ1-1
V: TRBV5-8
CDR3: CASRGGNLQGINTEAFF

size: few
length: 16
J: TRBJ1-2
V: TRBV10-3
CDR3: CAISDPYRGSPYGYTF

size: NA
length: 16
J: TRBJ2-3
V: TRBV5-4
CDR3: CASRAGTSGRADTQYF

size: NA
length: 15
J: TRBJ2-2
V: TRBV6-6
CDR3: CASRVGTANTGELFF

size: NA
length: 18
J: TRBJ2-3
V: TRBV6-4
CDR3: CASSSKPLLVSHTDTQYF

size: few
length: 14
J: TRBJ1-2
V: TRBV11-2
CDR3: CASSGLRGKYGYTF

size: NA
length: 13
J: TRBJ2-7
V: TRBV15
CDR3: CATSSTSWGEQYF

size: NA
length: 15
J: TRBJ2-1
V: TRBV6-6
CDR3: CASSYYTSSGNEQFF

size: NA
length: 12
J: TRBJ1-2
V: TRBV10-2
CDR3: CASSPSGSGYTF

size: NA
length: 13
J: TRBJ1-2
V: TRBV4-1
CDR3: CASSPSDRNGYTF

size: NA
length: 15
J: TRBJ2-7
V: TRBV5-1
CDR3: CASSYTSGSSYEQYF

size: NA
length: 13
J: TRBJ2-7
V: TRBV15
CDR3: CATSRGAVYEQYF

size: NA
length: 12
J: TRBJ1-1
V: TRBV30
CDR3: CAWKGQEAEAFF

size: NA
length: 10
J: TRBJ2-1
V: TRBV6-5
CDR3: CASSYPEQFF

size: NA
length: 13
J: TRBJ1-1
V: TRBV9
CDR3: CASSNEGDTEAFF

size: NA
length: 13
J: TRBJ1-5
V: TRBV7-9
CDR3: CASRRGSNQPQHF